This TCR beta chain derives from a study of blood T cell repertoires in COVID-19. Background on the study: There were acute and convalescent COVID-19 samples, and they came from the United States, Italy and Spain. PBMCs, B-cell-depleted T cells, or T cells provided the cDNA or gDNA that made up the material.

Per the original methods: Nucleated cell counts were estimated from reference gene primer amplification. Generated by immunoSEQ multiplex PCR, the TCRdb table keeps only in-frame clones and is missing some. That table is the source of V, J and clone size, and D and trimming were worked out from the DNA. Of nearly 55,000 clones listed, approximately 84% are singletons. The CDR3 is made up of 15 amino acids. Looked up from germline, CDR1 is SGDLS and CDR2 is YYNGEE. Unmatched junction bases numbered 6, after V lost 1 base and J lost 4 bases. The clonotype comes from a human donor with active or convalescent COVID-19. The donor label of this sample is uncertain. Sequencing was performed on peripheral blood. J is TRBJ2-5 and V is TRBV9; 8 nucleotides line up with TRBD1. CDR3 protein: CASSVQTGVSETQYF. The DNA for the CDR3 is TGTGCCAGCAGCGTACAGACAGGGGTATCAGAGACCCAGTACTTC.